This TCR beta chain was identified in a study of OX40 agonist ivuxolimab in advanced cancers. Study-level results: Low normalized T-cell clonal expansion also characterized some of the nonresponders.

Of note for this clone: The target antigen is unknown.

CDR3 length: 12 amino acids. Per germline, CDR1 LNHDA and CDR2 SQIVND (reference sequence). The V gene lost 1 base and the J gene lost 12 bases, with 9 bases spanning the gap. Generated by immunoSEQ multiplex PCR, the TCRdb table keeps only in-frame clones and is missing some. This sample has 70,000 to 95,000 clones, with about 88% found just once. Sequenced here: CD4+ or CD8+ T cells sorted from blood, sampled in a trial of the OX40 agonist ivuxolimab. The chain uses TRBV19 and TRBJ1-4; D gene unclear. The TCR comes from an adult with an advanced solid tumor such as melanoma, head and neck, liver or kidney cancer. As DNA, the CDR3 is TGTGCCAGTAGTATAGGGCCAGTGGAACTGTTTTTT. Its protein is CASSIGPVELFF.